This is a list of T cell receptor beta chains from one sample in a study of blood T cell repertoires in COVID-19. Generated by immunoSEQ multiplex PCR, the TCRdb table keeps only in-frame clones and is missing some. The sample has fewer than 200,000 clones, about 90% seen once. Sample: PBMCs or T cells enriched from blood (not recorded which). The receptors here all came from a woman aged 18-29 years who had recovered from COVID-19. Each CDR3 is given with its conserved first and last residue. The D gene is left open where the match is weak. Not all rows give a size; the values are once, few, many and, for expanded clones, a class.

v_gene	len	d_gene	abundance	j_gene	CDR3aa	CDR3nt
TRBV27	16	TRBD1	-	TRBJ2-2	CASSLWTGGRPGELFF	TGTGCCAGCAGTTTATGGACAGGGGGCAGGCCCGGGGAGCTGTTTTTT
TRBV19	17	TRBD2	-	TRBJ2-1	CASSPRTSGRVYNEQFF	TGTGCCAGTAGTCCCAGGACTAGCGGGAGGGTTTACAATGAGCAGTTCTTC
TRBV6-5	13	TRBD1	-	TRBJ1-5	CASSYQGATDQHF	TGTGCCAGCAGTTATCAGGGGGCCACGGATCAGCATTTT
TRBV28	14	TRBD1	once	TRBJ1-5	CASSFGQGNQPQHF	TGTGCCAGCAGTTTCGGACAGGGTAATCAGCCCCAGCATTTT
TRBV4-1	13	TRBD1	-	TRBJ2-3	CASSLGTADTQYF	TGCGCCAGCAGCCTGGGGACAGCAGATACGCAGTATTTT
TRBV3-1/TRBV3-2	15	-	-	TRBJ2-2	CASPQDGQNTGELFF	TGTGCCAGCCCTCAGGACGGACAGAACACCGGGGAGCTGTTTTTT
TRBV5-4	14	-	-	TRBJ1-6	CASSLESRNSPLHF	TGTGCCAGCAGCTTGGAAAGTAGAAATTCACCCCTCCACTTT
TRBV13	14	TRBD1	once	TRBJ1-1	CASSLTGVNTEAFF	TGTGCCAGCAGCTTGACAGGGGTAAACACTGAAGCTTTCTTT
TRBV7-6	15	-	-	TRBJ1-2	CASSPSAALNYGYTF	TGTGCCAGCAGCCCATCGGCGGCCCTAAACTATGGCTACACCTTC
TRBV19	16	TRBD1	-	TRBJ1-6	CASSINAGTGNSPLHF	TGTGCCAGTAGTATAAACGCCGGGACAGGGAATTCACCCCTCCACTTT
TRBV6-2/TRBV6-3	14	-	-	TRBJ1-6	CASSRTVSNSPLHF	TGTGCCAGCAGTCGGACAGTTAGTAATTCACCCCTCCACTTT
TRBV3-1/TRBV3-2	20	TRBD2	-	TRBJ2-1	CASSQAPTSGGDLSYNEQFF	TGTGCCAGCAGCCAAGCCCCGACTAGCGGGGGGGACCTCTCCTACAATGAGCAGTTCTTC
TRBV13	14	-	-	TRBJ2-7	CASSSTRSSYEQYF	TGTGCCAGCAGTTCCACCCGGAGCTCCTACGAGCAGTACTTC
TRBV28	11	-	-	TRBJ2-3	CASLLAGTQYF	TGTGCCAGCCTATTGGCGGGTACGCAGTATTTT
TRBV4-1	16	-	-	TRBJ1-2	CASSQPGAGRRDGYTF	TGCGCCAGCAGCCAACCCGGGGCAGGGAGGCGGGATGGCTACACCTTC
TRBV28	13	TRBD1	-	TRBJ1-2	CASSQDRNYGYTF	TGTGCCAGCAGCCAGGACAGGAACTATGGCTACACCTTC
TRBV9	18	TRBD2	-	TRBJ2-3	CASSPRLIAGGYTDTQYF	TGTGCCAGCAGCCCTCGTCTGATAGCGGGGGGATACACAGATACGCAGTATTTT
TRBV7-2	14	TRBD1	-	TRBJ2-5	CASSFDRGQETQYF	TGTGCCAGCAGCTTTGACAGGGGACAAGAGACCCAGTACTTC
TRBV7-8	14	-	-	TRBJ2-5	CASSLVGGQETQYF	TGTGCCAGCAGCTTAGTCGGGGGCCAAGAGACCCAGTACTTC
TRBV5-5	14	-	-	TRBJ2-7	CASSLGTGGYEQYF	TGTGCCAGCAGCTTGGGGACTGGAGGTTACGAGCAGTACTTC
TRBV10-1	13	-	-	TRBJ2-2	CASCPSGTGELFF	TGCGCCAGCTGCCCTTCCGGGACAGGGGAGCTGTTTTTT
TRBV4-3	14	-	-	TRBJ1-3	CASSRLGSGNTIYF	TGCGCCAGCAGCCGACTGGGCTCTGGAAACACCATATATTTT
TRBV6-5	16	TRBD2	-	TRBJ2-7	CASSYSGSGGGYEQYF	TGTGCCAGCAGTTACTCGGGTAGCGGGGGGGGTTACGAGCAGTACTTC
TRBV12-3/TRBV12-4	13	TRBD2	-	TRBJ2-7	CASSLGGSDEQYF	TGTGCCAGCAGTTTAGGCGGGAGCGACGAGCAGTACTTC
TRBV19	15	-	-	TRBJ2-1	CASASGGAGHNEQFF	TGTGCCAGCGCATCTGGGGGCGCGGGTCACAATGAGCAGTTCTTC
TRBV5-1	16	-	-	TRBJ1-1	CASSPEGDSGRAEAFF	TGCGCCAGCAGCCCCGAAGGGGACTCAGGGCGGGCTGAAGCTTTCTTT
TRBV18	13	-	few	TRBJ1-2	CASSPQRNYGYTF	TGTGCCAGCTCACCACAGCGGAACTATGGCTACACCTTC
TRBV28	13	TRBD2	-	TRBJ2-7	CASSSGSADEQYF	TGTGCCAGCAGTAGCGGGAGCGCTGACGAGCAGTACTTC
TRBV2	17	-	few	TRBJ2-1	CASSEEPLLGGDNEQFF	TGTGCCAGCAGTGAAGAGCCGTTGCTAGGGGGGGACAATGAGCAGTTCTTC
TRBV28	13	TRBD1	-	TRBJ2-3	CATGDSSIDTQYF	TGTGCCACTGGGGACAGTTCTATAGATACGCAGTATTTT
TRBV7-8	15	TRBD1	-	TRBJ2-5	CASSSQGQSVETQYF	TGTGCCAGCAGCTCTCAGGGACAGTCTGTAGAGACCCAGTACTTC
TRBV6-6	13	TRBD2	-	TRBJ2-7	CASNREAFYEQYF	TGTGCCAGCAACCGGGAGGCCTTCTACGAGCAGTACTTC
TRBV6-2/TRBV6-3	17	TRBD1	-	TRBJ1-4	CASSSTRQGATNEKLFF	TGTGCCAGCAGCTCCACTCGACAGGGAGCAACTAATGAAAAACTGTTTTTT
TRBV6-5	14	TRBD2	-	TRBJ2-7	CASRPLAGRYEQYF	TGTGCCAGCAGGCCTCTAGCGGGGAGGTACGAGCAGTACTTC
TRBV5-1	13	-	few	TRBJ1-1	CASSLRGDTEAFF	TGCGCCAGCAGCTTACGGGGAGACACTGAAGCTTTCTTT
TRBV11-3	17	TRBD2	-	TRBJ2-1	CASSYYGTSGNYNEQFF	TGTGCCAGCAGCTACTATGGGACTAGCGGAAACTACAATGAGCAGTTCTTC
TRBV30	15	TRBD2	-	TRBJ2-7	CAWSGSAGAPYEQYF	TGTGCCTGGAGTGGGTCAGCGGGAGCCCCCTACGAGCAGTACTTC
TRBV6-1	19	-	-	TRBJ2-4	CASSESRGIEDIAKNIQYF	TGTGCCAGCAGTGAATCCCGGGGGATAGAGGACATAGCCAAAAACATTCAGTACTTC
TRBV5-4	13	-	few	TRBJ2-7	CASSFSPTYEQYF	TGTGCCAGCAGCTTTAGCCCTACCTACGAGCAGTACTTC
TRBV3-1/TRBV3-2	15	-	-	TRBJ1-6	CASSSGTTYNSPLHF	TGTGCCAGCAGCTCCGGGACAACCTATAATTCACCCCTCCACTTT
TRBV6-2/TRBV6-3	15	TRBD1	-	TRBJ1-3	CASSSGTGEMNTIYF	TGTGCCAGCAGTTCCGGGACAGGGGAGATGAACACCATATATTTT
TRBV12-2	12	-	-	TRBJ2-5	CASRLGGETQYF	TGTGCAAGTCGCTTAGGCGGAGAGACCCAGTACTTC
TRBV19	13	-	-	TRBJ2-1	CASEGDSYNEQFF	TGTGCCAGCGAGGGAGACTCCTACAATGAGCAGTTCTTC
TRBV28	18	TRBD1	-	TRBJ1-2	CASSWTGVDLAPNYGYTF	TGTGCCAGCAGTTGGACAGGGGTGGATCTAGCTCCTAACTATGGCTACACCTTC
TRBV20-1	11	-	-	TRBJ2-5	CSATVRETQYF	TGCAGTGCTACGGTCCGGGAGACCCAGTACTTC
TRBV7-2	15	TRBD1	-	TRBJ1-6	CASSGQGEGNSPLHF	TGTGCCAGCTCCGGACAGGGGGAGGGTAATTCACCCCTCCACTTT
TRBV5-8	13	-	-	TRBJ1-1	CASSLLSPVEAFF	TGTGCCAGCAGCTTGCTTTCCCCGGTTGAAGCTTTCTTT
TRBV29-1	14	TRBD1	-	TRBJ1-1	CSVDTGGGGTEAFF	TGCAGCGTGGATACAGGGGGCGGCGGCACTGAAGCTTTCTTT
TRBV7-8	13	-	-	TRBJ2-7	CASSLSDTYEQYF	TGTGCCAGCAGCTTGTCAGACACCTACGAGCAGTACTTC
TRBV7-9	14	-	-	TRBJ1-1	CASSGAFNQAEAFF	TGTGCCAGCAGCGGGGCTTTCAATCAGGCTGAAGCTTTCTTT
TRBV10-3	11	-	-	TRBJ2-1	CATQVGDEQFF	TGTGCCACCCAAGTAGGGGATGAGCAGTTCTTC
TRBV11-2	15	TRBD2	-	TRBJ2-3	CASSRLAGGPDTQYF	TGTGCCAGCAGCCGACTAGCGGGGGGGCCGGATACGCAGTATTTT
TRBV10-1	13	-	-	TRBJ1-2	CASSESQALGYTF	TGCGCCAGCAGTGAGTCGCAGGCTCTGGGCTACACCTTC
TRBV24-1	13	-	-	TRBJ1-5	CATSDAGNQPQHF	TGTGCCACCAGTGACGCGGGAAATCAGCCCCAGCATTTT
TRBV29-1	13	TRBD1	-	TRBJ1-1	CSVQTTGDTEAFF	TGCAGCGTCCAAACTACAGGGGACACTGAAGCTTTCTTT